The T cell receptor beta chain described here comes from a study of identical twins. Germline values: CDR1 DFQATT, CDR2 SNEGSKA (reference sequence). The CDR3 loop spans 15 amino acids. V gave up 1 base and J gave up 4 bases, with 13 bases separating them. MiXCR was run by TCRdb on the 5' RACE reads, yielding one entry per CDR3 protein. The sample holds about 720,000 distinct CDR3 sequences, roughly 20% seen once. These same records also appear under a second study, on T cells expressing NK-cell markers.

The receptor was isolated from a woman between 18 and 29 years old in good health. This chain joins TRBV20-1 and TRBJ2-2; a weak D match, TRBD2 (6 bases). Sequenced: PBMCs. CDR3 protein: CSARVVEGLTGELFF. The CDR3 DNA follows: TGCAGTGCTAGAGTAGTGGAGGGCCTCACCGGGGAGCTGTTTTTT.